The 32 T cell receptor beta chains reported below all come from one sample, sequenced in a study of shared clonotypes between healthy human individuals. Assay: immunoSEQ multiplex PCR; the TCRdb copy retains only in-frame clones and omits some. The sample has some 2,000,000 clones, 95% seen once. Material: naive CD4+ T cells sorted from blood. The subset denotes: CD45RA+ positively selected. Receptor source: a man between 18 and 29 years old in good health.

The chain recombines TRBV9 with TRBJ2-2; TRBD2 matches at 7 bases. V lost 3 bases to trimming and J lost 5 bases; unmatched junction nucleotides: 7. Germline loops: CDR1 SGDLS, CDR2 YYNGEE. CDR3 length: 15 amino acids. CDR3 nucleotides: TGTGCCAGCAGCGCCGGGACTAAGCATACCGGGGAGCTGTTTTTT. It codes for CASSAGTKHTGELFF. The variable domain in full, completed from reference TRBV9 and TRBJ2-2, reads DSGVTQTPKHLITATGQRVTLRCSPRSGDLSVYWYQQSLDQGLQFLIQYYNGEERAKGNILERFSAQQFPDLHSELNLSSLELGDSALYFCASSAGTKHTGELFFGEGSRLTVL.

This chain joins TRBV4-3 and TRBJ1-5; no clear D. Trimming took 0 bases from V and 3 from J, leaving 9 bases between them. Germline V gives CDR1 LGHNA, CDR2 YSLEER. This CDR3 is built from 15 residues. The CDR3 reads CASSQDLQINQPQHF. Written as DNA, the CDR3 is TGCGCCAGCAGCCAAGATCTACAGATCAATCAGCCCCAGCATTTT.

The rearrangement uses TRBV6-6 and TRBJ2-1; D is unresolved. The CDR3 extends over 14 amino acids. V lost 0 bases and J 7 bases, leaving 10 bases between the germline ends. Germline V gene lookup returns CDR1 MNHNY and CDR2 SVGAGI (reference sequence). Here the CDR3 reads CASSYSLDANEQFF. In DNA, the CDR3 is TGTGCCAGCAGTTACTCGCTGGACGCGAATGAGCAGTTCTTC.

V and J are TRBV5-1 and TRBJ1-5, with TRBD1 identical over 10 bases. The CDR3 has 16 amino acids. Germline values: CDR1 SGHRS, CDR2 YFSETQ. J gave up 1 base and V 4 bases, and 5 bases lay outside the gene matches. The CDR3 region has the DNA TGCGCCAGCAGCCCGGGACAGGGGCTGAGCAATCAGCCCCAGCATTTT. This translates into CASSPGQGLSNQPQHF.

The rearrangement links TRBV6-5 to TRBJ1-6, with 8 bases that match TRBD1. Per the germline V gene, CDR1 is MNHEY and CDR2 is SVGAGI. Germline trimming cut 11 bases from V and 10 bases from J; bases unmatched to any gene: 10. This CDR3 contains 13 residues. CDR3 DNA: TGTGCCGCCCGGACAGGGCGACACTCACCCCTCCACTTT. As protein: CAARTGRHSPLHF.

V usage is TRBV6-1 and J usage is TRBJ1-4; TRBD1 might be the D (5 bases). Germline-derived CDR1 and CDR2 are MNHNS and SASEGT. The V gene lost 6 bases and the J gene lost 4 bases, with 12 bases spanning the gap. There are 14 residues in the CDR3. The chain's CDR3 is CASSLMGDNEKLFF. CDR3 in DNA: TGTGCCAGCAGCCTGATGGGGGATAATGAAAAACTGTTTTTT.

The chain's CDR3 is CASSVTSGQSSYEQYF. The DNA of the CDR3 is TGTGCCAGCAGCGTGACTAGCGGGCAGAGCTCCTACGAGCAGTACTTC. The rearrangement links TRBV9 to TRBJ2-7, with 10 bases matching TRBD2. The CDR3 loop spans 16 amino acids. Germline V gene sequence: CDR1 SGDLS, CDR2 YYNGEE. The trim removed 2 bases at V and 0 bases at J, leaving 5 bases unmatched. The full variable domain, with the rest looked up from reference TRBV9 and TRBJ2-7, is DSGVTQTPKHLITATGQRVTLRCSPRSGDLSVYWYQQSLDQGLQFLIQYYNGEERAKGNILERFSAQQFPDLHSELNLSSLELGDSALYFCASSVTSGQSSYEQYFGPGTRLTVT.

This clone appeared once. The chain recombines TRBV9 with TRBJ1-3, with D perhaps matching TRBD1 (5 bases). V lost 4 bases and J lost 0, with 11 bases in between. Germline loops: CDR1 SGDLS, CDR2 YYNGEE. The CDR3 is 15 amino acids. The chain's CDR3 is CASSLTAISGNTIYF. The DNA of the CDR3 is TGTGCCAGCAGCTTGACAGCCATCTCTGGAAACACCATATATTTT.

This clone was detected only once. The rearrangement uses TRBV7-2 and TRBJ1-5, with D possibly matching TRBD1 (5 bases). Germline values: CDR1 SGHTA, CDR2 FQGNSA. V gave up 0 bases and J gave up 6 bases, with 12 bases separating them. The CDR3 covers 15 residues. This chain's CDR3 is CASSLARDGGQPQHF. The CDR3 DNA reads TGTGCCAGCAGCTTAGCAAGGGACGGGGGTCAGCCCCAGCATTTT.

This sequence joins TRBV6-1 and TRBJ2-3; D assignment may be TRBD1 or TRBD2 (5 bases each). The CDR3 covers 13 residues. Germline-derived CDR1 and CDR2 are MNHNS and SASEGT. V was cut by 6 bases and J by 0 bases, with 7 bases left in between. DNA of the CDR3: TGTGCCAGCAGGGGACGAAGCACAGATACGCAGTATTTT. It translates to CASRGRSTDTQYF.

V usage is TRBV23-1 and J usage is TRBJ2-7; possible D gene TRBD1, 6 bases. TRBV23-1 is an ORF, with its function uncertain. Trimming left V 6 bases short and J 4 bases short, with 13 bases between. The CDR3 is 13 residues long. The CDR3 DNA is TGCGCCAGCAGGGTTACAGGGCTTTACGAGCAGTACTTC. Amino acid sequence: CASRVTGLYEQYF.

This clone has just a few counts. The chain recombines TRBV10-3 with TRBJ2-1, with 7 bases aligning to TRBD2. This CDR3 comprises 14 residues. Trimming cost V 6 bases and J 2 bases; bases outside gene matches: 4. In germline, CDR1 is ENHRY, CDR2 SYGVKD. CDR3 amino acids: CAISLADAYNEQFF. CDR3 DNA: TGTGCCATCAGCCTAGCGGACGCCTACAATGAGCAGTTCTTC.

V and J are TRBV27 and TRBJ2-5, with TRBD1 matching 8 bases. Germline V gene data show CDR1 as MNHEY and CDR2 as SMNVEV (reference sequence). V lost 5 bases and J lost 1; bases outside the gene matches: 6. This CDR3 region has 15 residues. DNA for the CDR3: TGTGCCAGCAGTCCGGGACAGGCCTTCCAAGAGACCCAGTACTTC. Its translation is CASSPGQAFQETQYF.

This chain uses TRBV30 with TRBJ2-5; 16 bases align to TRBD2. Germline values: CDR1 GTSNPN, CDR2 SVGIG (reference sequence). Trimming took 3 bases from V and 5 from J; bases not matched to a gene: 6. CDR3 size: 16 residues. CDR3 in amino acids: CAWRPGTSGGAETQYF. Written as DNA, the CDR3 is TGTGCCTGGAGGCCTGGGACTAGCGGGGGGGCGGAGACCCAGTACTTC. Combining the CDR3 with reference TRBV30 and TRBJ2-5 gives the whole variable domain SQTIHQWPATLVQPVGSPLSLECTVEGTSNPNLYWYRQAAGRGLQLLFYSVGIGQISSEVPQNLSASRPQDRQFILSSKKLLLSDSGFYLCAWRPGTSGGAETQYFGPGTRLLVL.

The table lists this clone with a count of one. The DNA of the CDR3 is TGTGCCAGCCGAAGAACGGGACCTAGCAATCAGCCCCAGCATTTT. Encoded protein: CASRRTGPSNQPQHF. This chain links TRBV28 with TRBJ1-5; D possibly corresponds to TRBD1 (5 bases). From germline, CDR1 is MDHEN and CDR2 SYDVKM. The CDR3 totals 15 residues. With 8 bases removed from V and 0 bases from J, the gap between germline ends came to 14 bases.

Comment on this clone: This sample also contains other DNA sequences that code for the same CDR3. This sequence joins TRBV28 and TRBJ1-1; D not resolved. CDR1 MDHEN and CDR2 SYDVKM come from the germline V gene. CDR3 length: 12 amino acids. V lost 8 bases, J lost 5 bases, and 12 bases lay in between. The CDR3 loop is CASSGGWTEAFF. CDR3 DNA: TGTGCCAGCTCTGGAGGGTGGACTGAAGCTTTCTTT.

This clone was observed once. This sequence joins TRBV5-4 and TRBJ2-7; 14 bases agree with TRBD2. There are 17 residues in the CDR3. Germline V lookup: CDR1 SGHNT, CDR2 YYREEE (reference sequence). After removal of 3 bases from V and 2 bases from J, the junction contained 7 bases not matched to a gene. The CDR3 sequence is CASSSGLAGGKAYEQYF. DNA of the CDR3: TGTGCCAGCAGCTCAGGACTAGCGGGAGGCAAGGCCTACGAGCAGTACTTC.

The CDR3 loop is CASSFDRAGQPQHF. The DNA for the CDR3 is TGCGCCAGCAGCTTCGACAGGGCTGGTCAGCCCCAGCATTTT. This rearrangement joins TRBV5-1 to TRBJ1-5; 7 bases map to TRBD1. The CDR3 is 14 residues long. Losses at the gene ends were 2 bases for V and 6 bases for J; bases not matched to a gene: 5. Germline V lookup: CDR1 SGHRS, CDR2 YFSETQ.

This chain links TRBV25-1 with TRBJ2-3; D ambiguous. Per the germline V gene, CDR1 is MGHDK and CDR2 is SYGVNS. V dropped 7 bases and J dropped 3 bases, with 5 bases sitting between them. The CDR3 length is 11 residues. The CDR3 here is CASTRTDTQYF. Here the CDR3 DNA reads TGTGCCAGCACTAGGACAGATACGCAGTATTTT.

The chain joins TRBV29-1 to TRBJ1-3, with D possibly being TRBD1 (5 bases). The CDR3 totals 14 residues. Germline V lookup: CDR1 SQVTM, CDR2 ANQGSEA. CDR3 coding DNA: TGCAGACCAGTGACAGCCTTCTCTGGAAACACCATATATTTT. Translation gives CRPVTAFSGNTIYF.

V and J are TRBV5-8 and TRBJ2-1, with TRBD1 identical over 9 bases. The junction had 13 bases not matched to a gene; V was cut back by 2 bases and J by 10 bases. This CDR3 region has 16 residues. The germline CDR1 and CDR2 sequences are SGHTS and YDEGEE. The chain's CDR3 is CASSFPPGQGNGEQFF. DNA for the CDR3: TGTGCCAGCAGCTTCCCACCGGGACAGGGAAATGGGGAGCAGTTCTTC.

The CDR3 loop reads CATSRDSGTAGATNEKLFF. The CDR3 nucleotides read TGTGCCACCAGCAGAGATTCGGGGACAGCTGGGGCAACTAATGAAAAACTGTTTTTT. The rearrangement uses TRBV15 and TRBJ1-4; 7 positions agree with TRBD1. Trimming removed 0 bases from V and 0 bases from J; junction bases left unmatched: 10. Per the germline V gene, CDR1 is LNHNV and CDR2 is YYDKDF (reference sequence). This CDR3 is built from 19 residues.

This rearrangement joins TRBV28 to TRBJ1-5; D might be TRBD1 (6 bases). The CDR3 covers 16 residues. CDR1 is MDHEN, CDR2 SYDVKM, per germline. V was pared by 0 bases and J by 1 base, with 10 bases between. CDR3 residues: CASSLWRDTSNQPQHF. The DNA of the CDR3 is TGTGCCAGCAGTTTATGGAGGGACACGAGCAATCAGCCCCAGCATTTT.

The chain uses TRBV4-1 and TRBJ1-1; D may be TRBD1 (6 bases). V was pared by 0 bases and J by 2 bases, with 13 bases between. Germline V gene sequence: CDR1 MGHRA, CDR2 YSYEKL. CDR3 length: 16 residues. The CDR3 DNA follows: TGCGCCAGCAGCCAAGAAGGGGGGCCGGGAAACACTGAAGCTTTCTTT. It codes for CASSQEGGPGNTEAFF.

This chain joins TRBV10-3 and TRBJ1-2, with a weak D call TRBD1 (5 bases). V dropped 4 bases and J dropped 5 bases, with 8 bases sitting between them. Germline assignment: CDR1 ENHRY and CDR2 SYGVKD. The CDR3 sequence is 12 residues long. CDR3 sequence reads: CAISGKGYGYTF. CDR3 bases: TGTGCCATCAGTGGAAAGGGGTATGGCTACACCTTC.

The chain joins TRBV2 to TRBJ2-5, with D uncertain. V was trimmed by 4 bases and J by 5 bases, leaving 11 bases between them. Per the germline V gene, CDR1 is SNHLY and CDR2 is FYNNEI. This CDR3 spans 13 amino acids. CDR3 residues: CASSGRAAETQYF. The CDR3 DNA follows: TGTGCCAGCAGTGGTCGGGCAGCGGAGACCCAGTACTTC.

This chain connects TRBV19 to TRBJ1-3; D uncertain. Trimming removed 5 bases at V and 0 bases at J, with 8 bases between. This CDR3 contains 14 residues. Germline loops: CDR1 LNHDA, CDR2 SQIVND (reference sequence). The DNA for the CDR3 is TGTGCCAGTAGTCAGAGTAACTCTGGAAACACCATATATTTT. Residues: CASSQSNSGNTIYF.

V is TRBV6-5 and J is TRBJ2-3; D assignment may be TRBD1 or TRBD2 (5 bases each). The CDR3 totals 15 residues. Trimming stripped 6 bases from V and 3 bases from J, with 16 bases between. Looked up from germline, CDR1 is MNHEY and CDR2 is SVGAGI. CDR3 loop: CASSFTGEGTDTQYF. The DNA of the CDR3 is TGTGCCAGCAGCTTCACAGGAGAGGGGACAGATACGCAGTATTTT.

This clone was detected only once. A junction boundary mismatches the germline segment, possibly from a read error. The J gene is TRBJ1-4, the V gene TRBV20-1; a weak D match, TRBD1 (6 bases). The CDR3 loop spans 10 amino acids. Per germline, CDR1 DFQATT and CDR2 SNEGSKA (reference sequence). CDR3 nucleotide sequence: TGCAGTGCTACGACGGACAGCTATCACTTT. This encodes CSATTDSYHF.

The chain joins TRBV2 to TRBJ2-3, with 9 bases that match TRBD1. Unmatched junction bases numbered 3, after V lost 10 bases and J lost 1 base. There are 13 residues in the CDR3. In germline, CDR1 is SNHLY, CDR2 FYNNEI. In DNA form, the CDR3 reads TGTGCCACCCGGGACAGGGGCACAGATACGCAGTATTTT. This gives the protein CATRDRGTDTQYF.

The V and J genes are TRBV28 and TRBJ2-5, with D uncertain. Deletions cut 1 base from V and 5 bases from J, with 2 bases between. This CDR3 contains 11 residues. Germline loops: CDR1 MDHEN, CDR2 SYDVKM. CDR3 sequence reads: CASSLYETQYF. The CDR3, as DNA: TGTGCCAGCAGTTTATACGAGACCCAGTACTTC.

The rearrangement uses TRBV7-2 and TRBJ1-2; 7 bases agree with TRBD1. The length of the CDR3 is 14 residues. The germline V gene has CDR1 SGHTA and CDR2 FQGNSA. V lost 5 bases to trimming and J lost 2 bases; unmatched junction nucleotides: 5. CDR3 sequence: CASSRDRANYGYTF. In DNA, the CDR3 is TGTGCCAGCAGCCGCGACAGGGCGAACTATGGCTACACCTTC.